This record concerns one T cell receptor beta chain sequence. As yet, its antigen is unknown. The data originate from a study of cytomegalovirus exposure and HLA in healthy donors. V dropped 8 bases and J dropped 6 bases, with 16 bases sitting between them. This CDR3 comprises 13 residues. The V gene's germline CDR1 is LNHDA and CDR2 SQIVND (reference sequence). Findings and caveats of the study: An observed cluster of highly shared sequence variants was recorded as a likely sequencing artifact. A few V segments could not be told apart, such as TRBV6-2 and TRBV6-3, and were left out. Per a later analysis, approximately 16,000 TCR beta sequences showed association with HLA alleles at 0.05 false discovery rate. The study designated fewer than 200 TCR beta chains cytomegalovirus-associated.

A multiplex PCR was run with 60 Vbeta primers and 13 Jbeta primers. Repertoires were generated with immunoSEQ multiplex PCR, while TCRdb's copy carries only in-frame clones and drops some. This table has more than 60,000 clones, 70% to 80% appearing once. This receptor was obtained from a man aged 18 to 30 in good health and CMV-seronegative. The sequenced sample was PBMCs. The chain combines TRBV19 with TRBJ1-2; TRBD1 might be the D (6 bases). CDR3 bases: TGTGCCAGTGACAGGTCGGGGGGGAATGGCTACACCTTC. The encoded protein is CASDRSGGNGYTF. Full variable domain (rest looked up from reference TRBV19 and TRBJ1-2): DGGITQSPKYLFRKEGQNVTLSCEQNLNHDAMYWYRQDPGQGLRLIYYSQIVNDFQKGDIAEGYSVSREKKESFPLTVTSAQKNPTAFYLCASDRSGGNGYTFGSGTRLTVV.